A selection of T cell receptor beta chains follows, all from one sample in a study of long-term antiretroviral therapy in people with HIV. Produced via immunoSEQ multiplex PCR; TCRdb's table is partial and in-frame only. The sample consists of roughly 20,000 clones, around nine tenths of them appearing once. This material consisted of unsorted PBMCs, taken 2.3 years after starting antiretroviral therapy. These receptors were taken from a man between 60 and 70 years old with HIV. The CDR3 runs from the conserved cysteine through the conserved F or W. The D gene is left open where the match is weak. Rows give clone size only sometimes, using once, few, many, or a class for an expanded clone.

CDR3nt,CDR3aa,d_gene,v_gene,j_gene,abundance
TGTGCCACCAGCCCCGGGACCGATTCGAACACTGAAGCTTTCTTT,CATSPGTDSNTEAFF,.,TRBV15,TRBJ1-1,.
TGTGCCAGCAGCCACCACGTGAGCACAGATACGCAGTATTTT,CASSHHVSTDTQYF,.,TRBV11-1,TRBJ2-3,.
TGTGCCAGCAGTTCCCTCGGGGGAGGCTACGAGCAGTACTTC,CASSSLGGGYEQYF,.,TRBV27,TRBJ2-7,.
TGCGCCAGCAGCTTTGCAGGGTCAAGGCAAGAGACCCAGTACTTC,CASSFAGSRQETQYF,.,TRBV5-1,TRBJ2-5,.
TGTGCCAGCAGGAAACAGGGTGTTTATTCACCCCTCCACTTT,CASRKQGVYSPLHF,.,TRBV14,TRBJ1-6,.
TGTGCCAGTAGCAGGGACAGGGCCTCCTACAATGAGCAGTTCTTC,CASSRDRASYNEQFF,TRBD1,TRBV19,TRBJ2-1,.
TGTGCCAGCAGTGCCCAAAGGGGCACTGAAGCTTTCTTT,CASSAQRGTEAFF,.,TRBV6-4,TRBJ1-1,once
TGTGCCAGCTCCGCAGGAAGGGAAGAGACCCAGTACTTC,CASSAGREETQYF,.,TRBV18,TRBJ2-5,.
TGTGCCAGCTCGGATCGACACTCTGAGAACACCGGGGAGCTGTTTTTT,CASSDRHSENTGELFF,.,TRBV18,TRBJ2-2,.
TGTGCCAGCAGCAGGACTGGGATTAGCACAGATACGCAGTATTTT,CASSRTGISTDTQYF,.,TRBV11-3,TRBJ2-3,.
TGCGCCAGCAGAGTCAGGGAGTGGTCAGATACGCAGTATTTT,CASRVREWSDTQYF,.,TRBV5-1,TRBJ2-3,.
TGTGCCAGCAGCCCCCGGGACAGGGCTTCCCCCCTCCACTTT,CASSPRDRASPLHF,TRBD1,TRBV7-2,TRBJ1-6,.
TGTGCCAGCTCACCACCCGGATCGGACGAGCAGTACTTC,CASSPPGSDEQYF,.,TRBV18,TRBJ2-7,.
TGTGCCTGGAGCCCCGCCCCCCACGGGACAGGGTATTTTCAGCCCCAGCATTTT,CAWSPAPHGTGYFQPQHF,TRBD1,TRBV30,TRBJ1-5,.
TGTGCCACCAGCGACCCAGGGGGGCCGATCTACGAGCAGTACTTC,CATSDPGGPIYEQYF,.,TRBV15,TRBJ2-7,few
TGTGCCAGCGGAAAGCGCGGGGGATATAATTCACCCCTCCACTTT,CASGKRGGYNSPLHF,.,TRBV5-8,TRBJ1-6,once
TGTGCCAGCAGCTTAGATCAGTTAGCTAACTATGGCTACACCTTC,CASSLDQLANYGYTF,.,TRBV7-9,TRBJ1-2,.
TGCGCCAGCAGCTTGGTCGGGGGGGATGTGGGCATTCAGTACTTC,CASSLVGGDVGIQYF,TRBD2,TRBV5-1,TRBJ2-4,.
TGTGCCAGCAGTCGGCCGGGCTACAATGAGCAGTTCTTC,CASSRPGYNEQFF,.,TRBV25-1,TRBJ2-1,.
TGTGCCAGCAGCTGGTTCGGGACAGGGTTTGAGCAGCCCCAGCATTTT,CASSWFGTGFEQPQHF,TRBD1,TRBV5-5,TRBJ1-5,.
TGTGCCAGCAGTCAAACAGGGGTGAACACTGAAGCTTTCTTT,CASSQTGVNTEAFF,TRBD1,TRBV2,TRBJ1-1,few